These T cell receptor beta chains were read from a single sample in a study of OX40 agonist ivuxolimab in advanced cancers. Sequencing was performed with immunoSEQ multiplex PCR; in TCRdb, only in-frame clones are kept and a portion is missing. The data contain about 61,000 clones, roughly four fifths of them singletons. Sequenced material: CD4+ or CD8+ T cells sorted from blood, taken in a trial of the OX40 agonist ivuxolimab. The receptor set was obtained from an adult with an advanced solid tumor such as melanoma, head and neck, liver or kidney cancer. CDR3s include the opening cysteine and the closing phenylalanine or tryptophan. The D gene is left open where the match is weak. Only part of the rows carry a size: once, few, many, or a class if the clone is expanded.

J gene: TRBJ2-2; V gene: TRBV7-2; clone size: NA; D gene: TRBD2; CDR3 DNA: TGTGCCAGCAGCTTACTGGGTAGCGGGGGCGCGGGGACCGGGGAGCTGTTTTTT; CDR3 protein: CASSLLGSGGAGTGELFF
J gene: TRBJ1-4; V gene: TRBV19; clone size: NA; D gene: NA; CDR3 DNA: TGTGCCAGTAGTGCGGACGTTCCCGGGAGTGAAAAACTGTTTTTT; CDR3 protein: CASSADVPGSEKLFF
J gene: TRBJ1-4; V gene: TRBV7-2; clone size: NA; D gene: NA; CDR3 DNA: TGTGCCAGCAGGGGCGCAGGGACGGGTGAAAAACTGTTTTTT; CDR3 protein: CASRGAGTGEKLFF
J gene: TRBJ2-7; V gene: TRBV6-5; clone size: NA; D gene: NA; CDR3 DNA: TGTGCCAGCAGTTACCCCATCGACTCTCTCGATCACGAGCAGTACTTC; CDR3 protein: CASSYPIDSLDHEQYF
J gene: TRBJ2-1; V gene: TRBV7-3; clone size: NA; D gene: NA; CDR3 DNA: TGTGCCAGCAGCTTATCGCGGGGGCCACCCTACAATGAGCAGTTCTTC; CDR3 protein: CASSLSRGPPYNEQFF
J gene: TRBJ1-6; V gene: TRBV19; clone size: once; D gene: NA; CDR3 DNA: TGTGCCAGTAGGACCGGGACCTACACCAGTGGGGATAATTCACCCCTCCACTTT; CDR3 protein: CASRTGTYTSGDNSPLHF
J gene: TRBJ1-4; V gene: TRBV7-9; clone size: NA; D gene: TRBD1; CDR3 DNA: TGTGCCAGCAGCGAGGACAGGGCTCCTGAAAAACTGTTTTTT; CDR3 protein: CASSEDRAPEKLFF
J gene: TRBJ2-1; V gene: TRBV11-2; clone size: NA; D gene: TRBD1; CDR3 DNA: TGTGCCAGCAGCCAAGTTACAGGGGGCTTGACCCACAATGAGCAGTTCTTC; CDR3 protein: CASSQVTGGLTHNEQFF
J gene: TRBJ2-1; V gene: TRBV7-3; clone size: NA; D gene: TRBD2; CDR3 DNA: TGTGCCAGCAGCTTATACGGGGGGTTCTCCTACAATGAGCAGTTCTTC; CDR3 protein: CASSLYGGFSYNEQFF
J gene: TRBJ1-2; V gene: TRBV28; clone size: few; D gene: NA; CDR3 DNA: TGTGCCAGCAGTTTAGGCCGAAATGGCTACACCTTC; CDR3 protein: CASSLGRNGYTF
J gene: TRBJ2-5; V gene: TRBV5-1; clone size: NA; D gene: TRBD1; CDR3 DNA: TGCGCCAGCAGCTTGGTGCCTCAGGGGGACCGGGCCCAGTACTTC; CDR3 protein: CASSLVPQGDRAQYF
J gene: TRBJ2-7; V gene: TRBV7-2; clone size: once; D gene: TRBD2; CDR3 DNA: TGTGCCAGCAGCTCCGTTAGCGGGGTCTCCTACGAGCAGTACTTC; CDR3 protein: CASSSVSGVSYEQYF
J gene: TRBJ1-2; V gene: TRBV10-3; clone size: once; D gene: TRBD1; CDR3 DNA: TGTGCCACAGAGACAGGGAACTATGGCTACACCTTC; CDR3 protein: CATETGNYGYTF
J gene: TRBJ2-7; V gene: TRBV5-6; clone size: NA; D gene: NA; CDR3 DNA: TGTGCCAGCAGCCCGCCAAAGGGGCAGTACTTC; CDR3 protein: CASSPPKGQYF
J gene: TRBJ2-3; V gene: TRBV9; clone size: NA; D gene: NA; CDR3 DNA: TGTGCCAGCAGCGTAATGAGCACAGATACGCAGTATTTT; CDR3 protein: CASSVMSTDTQYF
J gene: TRBJ1-5; V gene: TRBV6-5; clone size: NA; D gene: NA; CDR3 DNA: TGTGCCAGCAGTTATAATAGCAATCAGCCCCAGCATTTT; CDR3 protein: CASSYNSNQPQHF
J gene: TRBJ2-7; V gene: TRBV6-1; clone size: NA; D gene: NA; CDR3 DNA: TGTGCCAGCAGTGTAAGGCGGATCTACGAGCAGTACTTC; CDR3 protein: CASSVRRIYEQYF
J gene: TRBJ1-2; V gene: TRBV7-9; clone size: NA; D gene: TRBD1; CDR3 DNA: TGTGCCAGCGGTTCGGTTGAACAGGGGGCGCTGGGCTATGGCTACACCTTC; CDR3 protein: CASGSVEQGALGYGYTF
J gene: TRBJ1-6; V gene: TRBV7-8; clone size: NA; D gene: NA; CDR3 DNA: TGTGCCAGCAGCTTATTTGTGATTTCACGTTCACCCCTCCACTTT; CDR3 protein: CASSLFVISRSPLHF
J gene: TRBJ2-2; V gene: TRBV30; clone size: NA; D gene: NA; CDR3 DNA: TGTGCCTGGGCCGACGGGACCGGGGAGCTGTTTTTT; CDR3 protein: CAWADGTGELFF
J gene: TRBJ2-3; V gene: TRBV7-9; clone size: once; D gene: TRBD2; CDR3 DNA: TGTGCCAGCAGCTTAGACTCGAGCGGGGGGGCAGATACGCAGTATTTT; CDR3 protein: CASSLDSSGGADTQYF
J gene: TRBJ2-5; V gene: TRBV7-9; clone size: NA; D gene: NA; CDR3 DNA: TGTGCCAGCAGCCCCCCGGTAAGGTTGGGGGAGACCCAGTACTTC; CDR3 protein: CASSPPVRLGETQYF
J gene: TRBJ1-5; V gene: TRBV6-5; clone size: NA; D gene: NA; CDR3 DNA: TGTGCCAGCATGCGACAGGCCGACAATCAGCCCCAGCATTTT; CDR3 protein: CASMRQADNQPQHF
J gene: TRBJ1-2; V gene: TRBV6-5; clone size: NA; D gene: NA; CDR3 DNA: TGTGCCAGCAGTTACTCGGGGGGGGATGGCTATGGCTACACCTTC; CDR3 protein: CASSYSGGDGYGYTF
J gene: TRBJ2-1; V gene: TRBV5-4; clone size: NA; D gene: NA; CDR3 DNA: TGTGCCAGCAGCTTAGGCAGTAAGGCATATGAGCAGTTCTTC; CDR3 protein: CASSLGSKAYEQFF
J gene: TRBJ1-5; V gene: TRBV4-3; clone size: NA; D gene: NA; CDR3 DNA: TGCGCCAGCAGCCAAGAATTATGGGCTGGAAATCAGCCCCAGCATTTT; CDR3 protein: CASSQELWAGNQPQHF
J gene: TRBJ2-7; V gene: TRBV5-8; clone size: NA; D gene: TRBD1; CDR3 DNA: TGTGCCAGCAGCCAGGACAGGGTTAAGCAGTACTTC; CDR3 protein: CASSQDRVKQYF
J gene: TRBJ2-7; V gene: TRBV9; clone size: once; D gene: TRBD2; CDR3 DNA: TGTGCCAGCAGCGAGGGGACTAGCGGCTACGAGCAGTACTTC; CDR3 protein: CASSEGTSGYEQYF
J gene: TRBJ1-4; V gene: TRBV6-1; clone size: NA; D gene: TRBD1; CDR3 DNA: TGTGCCAGCAGTGCGCGGACAGGGGGAAGGACTAATGAAAAACTGTTTTTT; CDR3 protein: CASSARTGGRTNEKLFF
J gene: TRBJ1-5; V gene: TRBV4-1; clone size: few; D gene: NA; CDR3 DNA: TGCGCCAGCAGCCAAGATGAGTCCAGCCAGCCCCAGCATTTT; CDR3 protein: CASSQDESSQPQHF
J gene: TRBJ2-5; V gene: TRBV6-5; clone size: NA; D gene: NA; CDR3 DNA: TGTGCCAGCGGGGGGTCTGCGGGGGCAGAGGAGACCCAGTACTTC; CDR3 protein: CASGGSAGAEETQYF
J gene: TRBJ2-3; V gene: TRBV18; clone size: once; D gene: NA; CDR3 DNA: TGTGCCAGCTCACCACCGGAAGATACGCAGTATTTT; CDR3 protein: CASSPPEDTQYF
J gene: TRBJ2-5; V gene: TRBV6-1; clone size: NA; D gene: NA; CDR3 DNA: TGTGCCAGCAGTGATGGCTTCGAGGTTTCGGGGGAGACCCAGTACTTC; CDR3 protein: CASSDGFEVSGETQYF
J gene: TRBJ1-2; V gene: TRBV5-8; clone size: NA; D gene: NA; CDR3 DNA: TGTGCCAGCCGGGACACGGGCTACACCTTC; CDR3 protein: CASRDTGYTF
J gene: TRBJ2-5; V gene: TRBV19; clone size: NA; D gene: NA; CDR3 DNA: TGTGCCAGTAGATCCGCAGGGGAGACCCAGTACTTC; CDR3 protein: CASRSAGETQYF
J gene: TRBJ2-5; V gene: TRBV7-8; clone size: once; D gene: NA; CDR3 DNA: TGTGCCAGCAGCTTACGTGACCTTTTAGAGACCCAGTACTTC; CDR3 protein: CASSLRDLLETQYF
J gene: TRBJ2-5; V gene: TRBV20-1; clone size: NA; D gene: NA; CDR3 DNA: TGCAGTGCTAGACAAGAGACCCAGTACTTC; CDR3 protein: CSARQETQYF
J gene: TRBJ2-5; V gene: TRBV4-3; clone size: NA; D gene: TRBD1; CDR3 DNA: TGCGCCAGCAGCCATCGAGGGACAGGGAAAGAGACCCAGTACTTC; CDR3 protein: CASSHRGTGKETQYF
J gene: TRBJ1-4; V gene: TRBV28; clone size: NA; D gene: NA; CDR3 DNA: TGTGCCAGCAGCGACCAGGGTCTTAGAGAAAAACTGTTTTTT; CDR3 protein: CASSDQGLREKLFF
J gene: TRBJ2-5; V gene: TRBV4-2; clone size: NA; D gene: TRBD2; CDR3 DNA: TGTGCCAGCAGCACTGGGACTAGCGGGGGGGCTTTAGAGACCCAGTACTTC; CDR3 protein: CASSTGTSGGALETQYF
J gene: TRBJ1-4; V gene: TRBV6-6; clone size: NA; D gene: NA; CDR3 DNA: TGTGCCAGCAGTTACAGTAGGACACCGGAAAAACTGTTTTTT; CDR3 protein: CASSYSRTPEKLFF